The rows below give T cell receptor beta chains drawn from one sample of a study of blood T cell repertoires in COVID-19. Profiled with immunoSEQ multiplex PCR; TCRdb holds only in-frame clones, not every one. The sample lists 150,000 to 200,000 clones; 86% were seen once. Sequenced material: peripheral blood. The receptors were gathered from a woman in her fifties or sixties with COVID-19, enrolled during active disease. Each CDR3 is given with its conserved first and last residue. A D gene is named only where the DNA matches it firmly.

CDR3 protein	CDR3 DNA	V gene	J gene	D gene
CASSLSVSGANVLTF	TGTGCCAGCAGTTTATCAGTTAGTGGGGCCAACGTCCTGACTTTC	TRBV27	TRBJ2-6	-
CASSEALLLAGANEQFF	TGTGCCAGCAGTGAAGCGCTTCTACTAGCGGGAGCCAATGAGCAGTTCTTC	TRBV6-1	TRBJ2-1	TRBD2
CASGSQGSTGELFF	TGTGCTAGTGGTTCACAGGGTTCCACCGGGGAGCTGTTTTTT	TRBV12-5	TRBJ2-2	-
CASRQEADTQYF	TGTGCCAGCAGACAAGAGGCAGATACGCAGTATTTT	TRBV6-5	TRBJ2-3	-
CASSRFSGYTF	TGTGCCAGTAGTCGCTTTAGTGGCTACACCTTC	TRBV19	TRBJ1-2	-
CASSVTGTGGNTIYF	TGTGCCAGCAGCGTCACCGGGACAGGGGGAAACACCATATATTTT	TRBV9	TRBJ1-3	TRBD1
CASSLGAGAQHF	TGTGCCAGCAGTTTGGGCGCGGGGGCCCAGCATTTT	TRBV12-3/TRBV12-4	TRBJ1-5	-
CASSLADSRNTIYF	TGTGCCAGCAGCTTAGCGGACAGCAGAAACACCATATATTTT	TRBV7-8	TRBJ1-3	-
CASSLALEGAGYGYTF	TGTGCCAGCAGCTTAGCGCTTGAGGGGGCAGGCTATGGCTACACCTTC	TRBV7-9	TRBJ1-2	TRBD1
CSGALADEQFF	TGCAGCGGCGCGCTAGCGGATGAGCAGTTCTTC	TRBV29-1	TRBJ2-1	TRBD2
CASSMLDRDTAEAFF	TGTGCCAGTAGTATGCTGGACAGGGATACGGCTGAAGCTTTCTTT	TRBV19	TRBJ1-1	TRBD1
CASSPQGSGNTIYF	TGCGCCAGCAGCCCGCAGGGCTCTGGAAACACCATATATTTT	TRBV5-1	TRBJ1-3	-